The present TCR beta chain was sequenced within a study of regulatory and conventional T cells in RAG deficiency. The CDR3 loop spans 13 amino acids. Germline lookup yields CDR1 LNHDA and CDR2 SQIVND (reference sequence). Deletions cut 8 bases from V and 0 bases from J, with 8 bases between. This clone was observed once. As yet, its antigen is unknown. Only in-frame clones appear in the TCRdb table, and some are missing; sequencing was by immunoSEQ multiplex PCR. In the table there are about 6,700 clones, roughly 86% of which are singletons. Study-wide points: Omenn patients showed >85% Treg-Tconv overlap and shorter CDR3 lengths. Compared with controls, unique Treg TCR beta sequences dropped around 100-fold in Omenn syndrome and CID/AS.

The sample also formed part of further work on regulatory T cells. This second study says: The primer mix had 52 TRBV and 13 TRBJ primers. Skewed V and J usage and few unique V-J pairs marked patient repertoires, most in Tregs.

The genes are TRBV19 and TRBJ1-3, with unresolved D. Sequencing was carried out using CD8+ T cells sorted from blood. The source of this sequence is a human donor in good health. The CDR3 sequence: CASPLPSGNTIYF. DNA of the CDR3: TGTGCCAGTCCCCTCCCCTCTGGAAACACCATATATTTT.